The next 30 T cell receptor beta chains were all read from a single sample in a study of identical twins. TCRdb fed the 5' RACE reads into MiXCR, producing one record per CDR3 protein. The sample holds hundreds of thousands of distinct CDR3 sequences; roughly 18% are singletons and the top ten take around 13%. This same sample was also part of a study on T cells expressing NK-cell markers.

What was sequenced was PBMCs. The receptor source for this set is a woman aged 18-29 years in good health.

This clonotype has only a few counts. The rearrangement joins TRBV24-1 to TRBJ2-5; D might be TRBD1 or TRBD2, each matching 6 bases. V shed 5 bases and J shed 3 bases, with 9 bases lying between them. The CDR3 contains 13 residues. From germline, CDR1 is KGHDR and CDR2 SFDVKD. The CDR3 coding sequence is TGTGCCACCAGTGCCGGGGGCAAAGAGACCCAGTACTTC. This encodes CATSAGGKETQYF.

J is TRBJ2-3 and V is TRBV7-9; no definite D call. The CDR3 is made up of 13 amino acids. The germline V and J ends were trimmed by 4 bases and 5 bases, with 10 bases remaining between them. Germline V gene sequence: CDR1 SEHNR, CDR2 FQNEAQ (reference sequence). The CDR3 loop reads CASSSLYRDTQYF. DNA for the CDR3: TGTGCCAGCAGCTCCTTATATAGAGATACGCAGTATTTT.

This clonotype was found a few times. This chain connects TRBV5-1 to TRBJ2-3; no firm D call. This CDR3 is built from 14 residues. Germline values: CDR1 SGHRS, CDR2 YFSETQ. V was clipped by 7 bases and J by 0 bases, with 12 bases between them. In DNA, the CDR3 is TGCGCCAGCTGTCGAGCCTCCAGCACAGATACGCAGTATTTT. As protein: CASCRASSTDTQYF.

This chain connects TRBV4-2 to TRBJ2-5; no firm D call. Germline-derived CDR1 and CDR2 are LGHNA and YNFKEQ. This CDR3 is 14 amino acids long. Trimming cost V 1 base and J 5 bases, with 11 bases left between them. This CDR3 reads CASSQGGISETQYF. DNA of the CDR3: TGTGCCAGCAGCCAAGGTGGTATAAGCGAGACCCAGTACTTC.

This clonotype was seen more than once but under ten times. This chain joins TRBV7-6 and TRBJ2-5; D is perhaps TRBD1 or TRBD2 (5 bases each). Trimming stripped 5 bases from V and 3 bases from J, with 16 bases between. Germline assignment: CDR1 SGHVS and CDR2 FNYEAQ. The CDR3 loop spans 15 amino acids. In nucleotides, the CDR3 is TGTGCCAGCAGCCCCCAACCGGGGCAGAAAGAGACCCAGTACTTC. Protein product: CASSPQPGQKETQYF.

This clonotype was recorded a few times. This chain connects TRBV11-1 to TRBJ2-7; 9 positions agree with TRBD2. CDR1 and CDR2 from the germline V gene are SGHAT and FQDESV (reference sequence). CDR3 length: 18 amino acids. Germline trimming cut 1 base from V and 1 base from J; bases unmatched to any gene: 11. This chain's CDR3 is CASSLGATGTSLSYEQYF. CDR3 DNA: TGTGCCAGCAGCTTAGGAGCAACCGGGACTAGCTTGTCCTACGAGCAGTACTTC.

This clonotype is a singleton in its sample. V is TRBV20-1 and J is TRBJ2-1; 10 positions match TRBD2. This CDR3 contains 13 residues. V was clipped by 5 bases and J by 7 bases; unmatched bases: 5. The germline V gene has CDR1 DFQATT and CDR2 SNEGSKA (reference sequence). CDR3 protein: CSAGRTSGNEQFF. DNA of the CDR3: TGCAGTGCTGGACGGACTAGCGGTAATGAGCAGTTCTTC.

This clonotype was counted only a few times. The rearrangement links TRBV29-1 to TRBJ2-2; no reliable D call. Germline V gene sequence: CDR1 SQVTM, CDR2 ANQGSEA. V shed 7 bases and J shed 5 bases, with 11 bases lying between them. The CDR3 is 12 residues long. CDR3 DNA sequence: TGCAGCGCCCGGATGTTAACCGGGGAGCTGTTTTTT. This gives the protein CSARMLTGELFF.

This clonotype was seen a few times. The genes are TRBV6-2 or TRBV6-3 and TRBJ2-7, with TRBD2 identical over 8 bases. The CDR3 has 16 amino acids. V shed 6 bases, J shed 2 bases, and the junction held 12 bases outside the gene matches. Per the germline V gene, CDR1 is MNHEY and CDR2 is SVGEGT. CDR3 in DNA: TGTGCCAGCAGCCAACCCGGACTAGCCGACACCTACGAGCAGTACTTC. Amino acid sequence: CASSQPGLADTYEQYF.

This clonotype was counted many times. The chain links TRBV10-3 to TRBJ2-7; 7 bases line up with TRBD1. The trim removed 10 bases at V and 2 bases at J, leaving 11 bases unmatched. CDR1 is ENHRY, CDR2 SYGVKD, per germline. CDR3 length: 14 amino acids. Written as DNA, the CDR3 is TGTGCCACCACGGCTACAGGGGTCCCCTACGAGCAGTACTTC. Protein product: CATTATGVPYEQYF.

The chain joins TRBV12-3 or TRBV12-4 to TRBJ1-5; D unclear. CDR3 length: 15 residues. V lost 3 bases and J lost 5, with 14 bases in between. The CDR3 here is CASSFMSADYQPQHF. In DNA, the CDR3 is TGTGCCAGCAGTTTTATGTCGGCAGACTATCAGCCCCAGCATTTT.

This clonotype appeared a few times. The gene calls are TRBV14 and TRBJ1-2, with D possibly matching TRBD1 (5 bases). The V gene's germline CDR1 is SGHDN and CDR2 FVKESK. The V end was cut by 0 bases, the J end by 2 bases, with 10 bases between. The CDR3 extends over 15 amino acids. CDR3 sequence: CASSQDPGRNYGYTF. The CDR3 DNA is TGTGCCAGCAGCCAAGACCCAGGGAGGAACTATGGCTACACCTTC.

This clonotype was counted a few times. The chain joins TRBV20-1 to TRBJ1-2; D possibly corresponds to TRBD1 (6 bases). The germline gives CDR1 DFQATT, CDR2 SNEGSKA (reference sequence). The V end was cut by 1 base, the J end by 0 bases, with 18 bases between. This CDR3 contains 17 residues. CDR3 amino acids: CSARGGAQGRSNYGYTF. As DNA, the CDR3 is TGCAGTGCTAGAGGCGGGGCGCAGGGGCGATCTAACTATGGCTACACCTTC.

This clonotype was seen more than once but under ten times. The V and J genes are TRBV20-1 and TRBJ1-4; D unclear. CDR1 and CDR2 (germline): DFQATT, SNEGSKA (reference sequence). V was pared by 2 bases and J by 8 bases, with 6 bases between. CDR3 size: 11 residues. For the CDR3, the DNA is TGCAGTGCTAGAAGAAGGGAAAAACTGTTTTTT. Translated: CSARRREKLFF.

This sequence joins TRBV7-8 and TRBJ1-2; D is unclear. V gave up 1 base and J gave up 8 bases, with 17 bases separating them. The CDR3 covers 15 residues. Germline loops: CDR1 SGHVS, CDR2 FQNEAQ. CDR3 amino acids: CASSLGRQAPRGYTF. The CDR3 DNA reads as TGTGCCAGCAGCTTAGGTCGTCAGGCCCCTCGAGGCTACACCTTC.

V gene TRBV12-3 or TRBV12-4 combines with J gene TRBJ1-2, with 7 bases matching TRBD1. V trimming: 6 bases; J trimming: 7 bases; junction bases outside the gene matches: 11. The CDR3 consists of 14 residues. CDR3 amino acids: CASSSLRQGAGYTF. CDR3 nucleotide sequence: TGTGCCAGCAGCTCTCTTAGACAGGGCGCTGGCTACACCTTC.

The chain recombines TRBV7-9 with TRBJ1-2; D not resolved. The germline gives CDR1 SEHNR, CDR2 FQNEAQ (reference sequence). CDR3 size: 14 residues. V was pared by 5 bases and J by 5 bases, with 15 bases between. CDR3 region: CASSPLEVYYGYTF. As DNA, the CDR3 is TGTGCCAGCAGCCCCCTGGAGGTATATTATGGCTACACCTTC.

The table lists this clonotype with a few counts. CDR3 sequence reads: CSATYTDTQYF. The CDR3, as DNA: TGCAGTGCTACCTACACAGATACGCAGTATTTT. The V call is TRBV20-1, the J call TRBJ2-3; D call uncertain. Germline CDR1 is DFQATT and CDR2 is SNEGSKA (reference sequence). The CDR3 contains 11 residues. V was clipped by 4 bases and J by 2 bases, with 4 bases between them.

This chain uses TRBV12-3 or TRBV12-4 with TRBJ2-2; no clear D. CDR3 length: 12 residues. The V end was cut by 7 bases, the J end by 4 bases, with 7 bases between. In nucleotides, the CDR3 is TGTGCCAGCATAAGGAGCACCGGGGAGCTGTTTTTT. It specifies CASIRSTGELFF.

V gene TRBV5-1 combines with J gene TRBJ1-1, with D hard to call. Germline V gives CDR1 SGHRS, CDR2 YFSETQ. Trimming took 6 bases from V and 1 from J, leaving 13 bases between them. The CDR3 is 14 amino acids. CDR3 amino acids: CASTSGPGNTEAFF. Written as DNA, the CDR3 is TGCGCCAGCACCTCTGGCCCAGGGAACACTGAAGCTTTCTTT.

This chain's CDR3 is CASSFFRDRVGEQYF. The CDR3, as DNA: TGCGCCAGCAGCTTCTTCCGGGACAGGGTAGGCGAGCAGTACTTC. The gene calls are TRBV5-1 and TRBJ2-7, with 9 bases matching TRBD1. The CDR3 has 15 residues. Germline V CDR1 and CDR2: SGHRS, YFSETQ. Losses at the gene ends were 2 bases for V and 6 bases for J; bases not matched to a gene: 9.

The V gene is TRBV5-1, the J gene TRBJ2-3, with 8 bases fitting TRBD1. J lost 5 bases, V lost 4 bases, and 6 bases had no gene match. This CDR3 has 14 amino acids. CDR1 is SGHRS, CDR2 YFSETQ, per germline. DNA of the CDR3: TGCGCCAGCAGCGACGACAGGGGTGGAGATACGCAGTATTTT. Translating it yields CASSDDRGGDTQYF.

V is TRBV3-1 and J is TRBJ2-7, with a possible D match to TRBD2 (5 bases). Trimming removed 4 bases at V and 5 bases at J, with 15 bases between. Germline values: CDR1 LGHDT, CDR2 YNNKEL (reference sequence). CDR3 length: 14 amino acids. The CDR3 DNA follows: TGTGCCAGCAGCCGACGGGAAATGGACCACGAGCAGTACTTC. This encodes CASSRREMDHEQYF.

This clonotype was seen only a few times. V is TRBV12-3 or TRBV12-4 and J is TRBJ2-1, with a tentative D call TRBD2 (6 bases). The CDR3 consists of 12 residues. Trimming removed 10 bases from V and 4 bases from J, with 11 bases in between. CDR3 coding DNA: TGTGCCACCTTGGAGGGTTACAATGAGCAGTTCTTC. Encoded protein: CATLEGYNEQFF.

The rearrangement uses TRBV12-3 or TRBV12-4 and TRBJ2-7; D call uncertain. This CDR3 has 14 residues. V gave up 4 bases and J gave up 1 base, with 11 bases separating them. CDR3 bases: TGTGCCAGCAGTTCCCTCGAAAAGTCCTACGAGCAGTACTTC. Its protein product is CASSSLEKSYEQYF.

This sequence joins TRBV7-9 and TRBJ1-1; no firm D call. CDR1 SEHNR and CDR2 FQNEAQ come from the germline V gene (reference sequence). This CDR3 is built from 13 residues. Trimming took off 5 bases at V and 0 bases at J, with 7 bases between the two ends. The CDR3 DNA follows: TGTGCCAGCAGCATCGGACTGAACACTGAAGCTTTCTTT. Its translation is CASSIGLNTEAFF.

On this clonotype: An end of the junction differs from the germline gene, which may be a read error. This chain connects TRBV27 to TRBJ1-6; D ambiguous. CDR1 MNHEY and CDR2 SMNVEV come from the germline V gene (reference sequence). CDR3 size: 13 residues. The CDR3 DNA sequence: TGTGCCAGCAGTTGGGGTTATAATTCTCCCCTCCACTTT. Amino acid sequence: CASSWGYNSPLHF.

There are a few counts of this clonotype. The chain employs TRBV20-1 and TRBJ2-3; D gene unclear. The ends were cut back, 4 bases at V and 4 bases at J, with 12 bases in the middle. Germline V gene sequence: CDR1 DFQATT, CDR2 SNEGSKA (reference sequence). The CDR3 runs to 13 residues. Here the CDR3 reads CSATFGSPDTQYF. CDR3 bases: TGCAGTGCTACCTTCGGCTCACCAGATACGCAGTATTTT.

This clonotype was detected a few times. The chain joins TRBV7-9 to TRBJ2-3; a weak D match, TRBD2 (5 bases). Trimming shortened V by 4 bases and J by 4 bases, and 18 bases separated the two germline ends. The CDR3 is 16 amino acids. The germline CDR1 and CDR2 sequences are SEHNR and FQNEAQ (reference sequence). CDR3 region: CASSSVLDQTSDTQYF. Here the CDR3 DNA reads TGTGCCAGCAGCTCGGTACTAGATCAAACATCAGATACGCAGTATTTT.

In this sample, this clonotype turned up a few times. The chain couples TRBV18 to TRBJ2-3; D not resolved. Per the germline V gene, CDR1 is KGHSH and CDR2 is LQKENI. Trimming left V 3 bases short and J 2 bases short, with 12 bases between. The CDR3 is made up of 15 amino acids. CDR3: CASSPYPLNTDTQYF. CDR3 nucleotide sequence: TGTGCCAGCTCACCGTACCCGCTGAACACAGATACGCAGTATTTT.